What follows is one TCR beta chain and its context. Its antigen remains unknown. These data are taken from a study of regulatory T cells in long-lasting Graves disease. The study, taken as a whole, reports: Under persistent disease, TRBV28, TRBJ1-2 and TRBJ2-5 were used preferentially.

The authors built TCR beta libraries using iRepertoire HTBI primers and Arm-PCR of CDR3 regions. A single record per CDR3 protein comes from TCRdb applying MiXCR to the multiplex PCR reads. The sample contains roughly 430,000 distinct CDR3 sequences, about a sixth of which appear only once. J gave up 0 bases and V 8 bases, and 4 bases lay outside the gene matches. CDR3 length: 16 residues. This sample's time point: newly diagnosed GD, antithyroid drugs for less than 3 months. PBMC RNA was the source of the TCR library. The same data also went into a second study, on T cells in Graves' hyperthyroidism and ophthalmopathy.

The sample in question was peripheral blood mononuclear cells (PBMCs), obtained at new diagnosis, from a patient treated with antithyroid drugs. The rearrangement uses TRBV12-3 or TRBV12-4 and TRBJ1-6; the match to TRBD1 covers 10 bases. The TCR comes from a woman aged 30 to 39 with Graves disease. As DNA, the CDR3 is TGTGCCAGCGGGGGACAGGGGAGCTCCTATAATTCACCCCTCCACTTT. Amino acids: CASGGQGSSYNSPLHF.